This T cell receptor beta chain was retrieved from a study of T cell responses to AZD1222 COVID-19 vaccine. Whole-study context: Analyses pooled second doses at about 4 or about 12 weeks.

Method: immunoSEQ multiplex PCR; TCRdb's copy keeps in-frame clones and lacks some. The sample lists around 180,000 clones, 85% to 95% occurring once. The CDR3 is made up of 16 amino acids. Study-wide points: In all cases, repertoires were sampled only after the peak T cell response. Donors skewed white British and female; clonal diversity was possibly underestimated.

About this clone itself: Its antigen remains unidentified.

The sample in question was peripheral blood, obtained on day 0 of AZD1222 vaccination. The TCR comes from an adult in good health. This sequence joins TRBV21-1 and TRBJ2-5; TRBD2, the table's D call, lacks a check against the DNA. TRBV21-1 is tagged as a pseudogene. CDR3 DNA: TGTGCCAGCAGCACTTGTGCGCGGAGGGTCCTTGAGACCCAGTACTTC. This codes for CASSTCARRVLETQYF.